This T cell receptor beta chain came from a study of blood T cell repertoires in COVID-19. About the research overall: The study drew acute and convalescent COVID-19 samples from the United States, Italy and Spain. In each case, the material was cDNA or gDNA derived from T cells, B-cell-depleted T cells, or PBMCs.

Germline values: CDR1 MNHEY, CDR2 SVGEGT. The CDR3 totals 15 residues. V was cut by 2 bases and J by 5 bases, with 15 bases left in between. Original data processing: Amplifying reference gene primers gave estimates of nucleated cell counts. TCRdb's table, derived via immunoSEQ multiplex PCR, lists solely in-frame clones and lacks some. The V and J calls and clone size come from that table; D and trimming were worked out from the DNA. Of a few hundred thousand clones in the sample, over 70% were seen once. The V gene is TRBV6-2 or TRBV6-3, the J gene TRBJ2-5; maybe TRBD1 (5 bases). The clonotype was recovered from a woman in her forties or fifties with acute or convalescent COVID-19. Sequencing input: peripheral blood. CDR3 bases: TGTGCCAGCAGTTACCTTCGGGCAGGGCAGGAGACCCAGTACTTC. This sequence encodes CASSYLRAGQETQYF.